One sample yielded the 29 T cell receptor beta chains listed below, sequenced in a study of blood T cell repertoires in COVID-19. Some clones are missing from TCRdb's copy, which holds only in-frame ones; the method was immunoSEQ multiplex PCR. The profile shows about 21,000 clones, roughly 91% of them singletons. Sequencing was performed on peripheral blood. These receptors all come from a man aged 70-80 years with active COVID-19.

V and J are TRBV19 and TRBJ1-5; D is unclear. The germline V gene has CDR1 LNHDA and CDR2 SQIVND (reference sequence). Deletions cut 4 bases from V and 4 bases from J, with 8 bases between. The CDR3 is 13 residues long. CDR3 sequence: CASSKQPNQPQHF. CDR3 DNA: TGTGCCAGTAGTAAACAGCCAAATCAGCCCCAGCATTTT.

CDR3 protein: CASRGIPGQDSGNTIYF. The CDR3 DNA follows: TGTGCCAGCAGGGGGATACCGGGACAGGACTCTGGAAACACCATATATTTT. The gene calls are TRBV28 and TRBJ1-3; 8 bases are a match to TRBD1. Germline values: CDR1 MDHEN, CDR2 SYDVKM. CDR3 length: 17 amino acids. The ends lost 6 bases at V and 0 bases at J; junction bases unmatched: 10.

The CDR3 bases are TGTGCCAGCACGACCCTTAGCGGGTACAATGAGCAGTTCTTC. Translation gives CASTTLSGYNEQFF. The rearrangement uses TRBV7-2 and TRBJ2-1, with 7 bases fitting TRBD2. The CDR3 is 14 residues long. Trimming at V came to 7 bases and at J to 4 bases, leaving 7 bases not matched to a gene. Looked up from germline, CDR1 is SGHTA and CDR2 is FQGNSA.

This chain uses TRBV2 with TRBJ1-1, with 9 bases fitting TRBD1. CDR3 length equals 17 residues. CDR1 is SNHLY, CDR2 FYNNEI, per germline. The V gene end was trimmed by 5 bases and the J gene end by 7 bases; junction bases not matched to a gene: 17. CDR3 DNA sequence: TGTGCCAGCAGTCGACTACTTACAGGGGGCGCAGAAAGTGAAGCTTTCTTT. Encoded protein: CASSRLLTGGAESEAFF. The variable domain in full, completed from reference TRBV2 and TRBJ1-1, reads EPEVTQTPSHQVTQMGQEVILRCVPISNHLYFYWYRQILGQKVEFLVSFYNNEISEKSEIFDDQFSVERPDGSNFTLKIRSTKLEDSAMYFCASSRLLTGGAESEAFFGQGTRLTVV.

This sequence joins TRBV5-4 and TRBJ2-7; possible D gene TRBD2, 6 bases. CDR1 SGHNT and CDR2 YYREEE come from the germline V gene (reference sequence). The CDR3 is made up of 13 amino acids. V was cut by 0 bases and J by 6 bases, with 10 bases left in between. As DNA, the CDR3 is TGTGCCAGCAGCTTGGAGCGGGTAAGCGAGCAGTACTTC. Translating gives CASSLERVSEQYF.

Here the CDR3 reads CATHRGDGSEQYF. DNA for the CDR3: TGTGCCACCCACCGGGGAGATGGATCCGAGCAGTACTTC. The chain links TRBV6-5 to TRBJ2-7, with TRBD2 as a possible D gene (5 bases). CDR3 length: 13 residues. Trimming took off 10 bases at V and 6 bases at J, with 19 bases between the two ends. Germline lookup yields CDR1 MNHEY and CDR2 SVGAGI.

The genes are TRBV10-3 and TRBJ1-2; D is unclear. The CDR3 runs to 12 residues. V was trimmed by 3 bases and J by 6 bases, leaving 8 bases between them. Germline loops: CDR1 ENHRY, CDR2 SYGVKD. The CDR3 nucleotides are TGTGCCATCAGTGAAGGTGGGCATGGCTACACCTTC. It is translated as CAISEGGHGYTF.

CDR3 protein: CASGYGQGVYYGYTF. The CDR3 coding sequence is TGTGCCAGCGGCTACGGACAGGGGGTCTACTATGGCTACACCTTC. The gene calls are TRBV6-5 and TRBJ1-2; 10 nucleotides align to TRBD1. Trimming removed 8 bases from V and 3 bases from J; junction bases left unmatched: 9. The CDR3 is 15 residues long. CDR1 is MNHEY, CDR2 SVGAGI, per germline.

The count of this clone is one. The chain joins TRBV20-1 to TRBJ1-1; 7 bases line up with TRBD1. CDR3 size: 10 residues. The germline CDR1 and CDR2 sequences are DFQATT and SNEGSKA (reference sequence). Losses at the gene ends were 5 bases for V and 10 bases for J; bases not matched to a gene: 4. CDR3 loop: CSAYRGRAFF. CDR3 coding DNA: TGCAGTGCTTACAGGGGCCGAGCTTTCTTT.

The rearrangement links TRBV27 to TRBJ1-5, with 8 bases fitting TRBD1. The CDR3 is 14 amino acids. In germline, CDR1 is MNHEY, CDR2 SMNVEV (reference sequence). The V gene end was trimmed by 6 bases and the J gene end by 1 base; junction bases not matched to a gene: 2. Here the CDR3 DNA reads TGTGCCAGCAGGACAGGGGTCAGCAATCAGCCCCAGCATTTT. Its protein is CASRTGVSNQPQHF.

The chain links TRBV30 to TRBJ2-3, with 8 bases identical to TRBD1. This CDR3 spans 15 amino acids. Losses at the gene ends were 1 base for V and 1 base for J; bases not matched to a gene: 4. Germline CDR1 is GTSNPN and CDR2 is SVGIG (reference sequence). The CDR3 bases are TGTGCCTGGAGTGCCCAGGGGGCGGGCACAGATACGCAGTATTTT. Protein: CAWSAQGAGTDTQYF. The full variable domain, rest sourced from reference TRBV30 and TRBJ2-3, is SQTIHQWPATLVQPVGSPLSLECTVEGTSNPNLYWYRQAAGRGLQLLFYSVGIGQISSEVPQNLSASRPQDRQFILSSKKLLLSDSGFYLCAWSAQGAGTDTQYFGPGTRLTVL.

This rearrangement joins TRBV20-1 to TRBJ2-5, with 9 bases matching TRBD2. Germline loops: CDR1 DFQATT, CDR2 SNEGSKA (reference sequence). V trimming: 3 bases; J trimming: 4 bases; junction bases outside the gene matches: 12. The CDR3 has 16 residues. CDR3 region: CSASLGRGGARETQYF. Written as DNA, the CDR3 is TGCAGTGCTAGTCTGGGGCGCGGGGGGGCCAGAGAGACCCAGTACTTC.

The chain joins TRBV30 to TRBJ2-7; D unclear. V was pared by 5 bases and J by 1 base, with 18 bases between. The CDR3 length is 15 residues. Germline loops: CDR1 GTSNPN, CDR2 SVGIG (reference sequence). The chain's CDR3 is CAWSRGRGSSYEQYF. The CDR3 coding sequence is TGTGCCTGGTCAAGAGGTCGCGGCTCTTCCTACGAGCAGTACTTC.

V is TRBV6-6 and J is TRBJ2-7; TRBD2 matches at 11 bases. The CDR3 has 15 amino acids. CDR1 is MNHNY, CDR2 SVGAGI, per germline (reference sequence). The trim removed 2 bases at V and 3 bases at J, leaving 3 bases unmatched. As DNA, the CDR3 is TGTGCCAGCAGTTACGATACTAGCGGGAGCTACGAGCAGTACTTC. Its translation is CASSYDTSGSYEQYF.

This chain joins TRBV7-8 and TRBJ2-7, with 11 bases lining up with TRBD2. Germline CDR1 reads SGHVS; CDR2 reads FQNEAQ. Trimming removed 5 bases from V and 5 bases from J; junction bases left unmatched: 5. The CDR3 runs to 14 residues. The CDR3 DNA reads TGTGCCAGCAGCCTTAGCGGGAGGGCGGACGAGCAGTACTTC. It encodes CASSLSGRADEQYF.

The chain employs TRBV5-4 and TRBJ1-1; 7 bases match TRBD1. CDR3 length: 15 residues. Germline values: CDR1 SGHNT, CDR2 YYREEE (reference sequence). Trimming cost V 5 bases and J 1 base; bases outside gene matches: 8. The CDR3 spells CASRIRDRSNTEAFF. The CDR3 coding sequence is TGTGCCAGCAGGATCCGGGACAGATCGAACACTGAAGCTTTCTTT.

The chain is built from TRBV15 and TRBJ2-6; 8 positions agree with TRBD2. The V gene's germline CDR1 is LNHNV and CDR2 YYDKDF (reference sequence). The V gene end was trimmed by 4 bases and the J gene end by 2 bases; junction bases not matched to a gene: 1. The CDR3 is made up of 15 amino acids. The CDR3: CATSTGGAGANVLTF. The DNA of the CDR3 is TGTGCCACCAGCACCGGGGGGGCTGGGGCCAACGTCCTGACTTTC.

The genes are TRBV6-6 and TRBJ1-5; 8 bases agree with TRBD1. The CDR3 runs 15 residues. Germline CDR1 and CDR2: MNHNY and SVGAGI (reference sequence). V trimming: 5 bases; J trimming: 5 bases; junction bases outside the gene matches: 8. In nucleotides, the CDR3 is TGTGCCAGCAGTCCAACCGGGACAGGCTATCAGCCCCAGCATTTT. It is translated as CASSPTGTGYQPQHF.

The chain joins TRBV5-1 to TRBJ2-6; D is unclear. V was clipped by 2 bases and J by 2 bases, with 5 bases between them. Germline V CDR1 and CDR2: SGHRS, YFSETQ. CDR3 length equals 14 residues. CDR3 protein: CASSFQAGANVLTF. CDR3 DNA: TGCGCCAGCAGCTTTCAGGCTGGGGCCAACGTCCTGACTTTC.

This chain uses TRBV18 with TRBJ2-6; D call uncertain. The V end lost 8 bases, the J end lost 2 bases, and 13 bases lay between the germline ends. The V gene's germline CDR1 is KGHSH and CDR2 LQKENI. The CDR3 length is 15 residues. The CDR3 here is CASQPAGTGANVLTF. The CDR3 region has the DNA TGTGCCAGCCAACCAGCAGGTACTGGGGCCAACGTCCTGACTTTC.

The genes are TRBV12-3 or TRBV12-4 and TRBJ2-7, with D possibly matching TRBD2 (5 bases). Trimming removed 5 bases at V and 2 bases at J, with 7 bases between. CDR3 length: 12 residues. CDR3 protein: CASSPGTYEQYF. In nucleotides, the CDR3 is TGTGCCAGCAGTCCCGGGACCTACGAGCAGTACTTC.

The chain uses TRBV4-1 and TRBJ2-5, with 9 bases matching TRBD2. V shed 0 bases and J 5 bases; nucleotides not matched to a gene: 7. The CDR3 runs 16 residues. Germline-derived CDR1 and CDR2 are MGHRA and YSYEKL. CDR3 sequence (DNA): TGCGCCAGCAGCCAAGAACCTCAGCGGGGGGTCGAGACCCAGTACTTC. Residues: CASSQEPQRGVETQYF.

The chain couples TRBV30 to TRBJ1-1; D remains unclear. Trimming removed 0 bases at V and 4 bases at J, with 12 bases between. Germline V gives CDR1 GTSNPN, CDR2 SVGIG (reference sequence). The CDR3 length is 14 residues. DNA for the CDR3: TGTGCCTGGAGTGTGGAGGGCTCGACCACTGAAGCTTTCTTT. Translated, it gives CAWSVEGSTTEAFF.

The V gene is TRBV5-1, the J gene TRBJ2-7, with 12 bases that match TRBD2. The trim removed 4 bases at V and 0 bases at J, leaving 11 bases unmatched. Per the germline V gene, CDR1 is SGHRS and CDR2 is YFSETQ. The CDR3 consists of 18 residues. DNA for the CDR3: TGCGCCAGCAGCCTAGGACTAGCGGGACCCTCAAACTCCTACGAGCAGTACTTC. This translates into CASSLGLAGPSNSYEQYF.

This chain connects TRBV20-1 to TRBJ2-7, with D perhaps TRBD1 (6 bases). The CDR3 sequence is 11 residues long. Trimming left V 4 bases short and J 3 bases short, with 7 bases between. From germline, CDR1 is DFQATT and CDR2 SNEGSKA (reference sequence). CDR3 coding DNA: TGCAGTGCTATACAGGGCTACGAGCAGTACTTC. Translating gives CSAIQGYEQYF.

V gene TRBV2 combines with J gene TRBJ2-3; a possible D gene is TRBD1 (5 bases). V was cut by 2 bases and J by 0 bases, with 12 bases left in between. The CDR3 is 16 amino acids. Germline V lookup: CDR1 SNHLY, CDR2 FYNNEI. CDR3 in DNA: TGTGCCAGCAGTGAATACGGCAGGACAAGCACAGATACGCAGTATTTT. Protein sequence: CASSEYGRTSTDTQYF.

The chain couples TRBV21-1 to TRBJ1-2. TRBV21-1 is flagged as a pseudogene. The CDR3 is 18 amino acids. CDR3 amino acids: CASSPKGGPLLSNYGYTF. CDR3 sequence (DNA): TGTGCCAGCAGCCCAAAGGGGGGGCCCTTACTTTCCAACTATGGCTACACCTTC.

The chain employs TRBV5-4 and TRBJ1-6; TRBD1 agrees at 8 bases. CDR3 size: 16 residues. Per germline, CDR1 SGHNT and CDR2 YYREEE (reference sequence). With 4 bases clipped from V and 7 bases from J, the junction kept 10 bases outside the gene matches. The CDR3 reads CASSVGQGHLNSPLHF. The CDR3 nucleotides read TGTGCCAGCAGCGTCGGACAGGGTCATTTAAATTCACCCCTCCACTTT.

V usage is TRBV5-1 and J usage is TRBJ2-7, with TRBD1 identical over 8 bases. The CDR3 is made up of 17 amino acids. Germline V gene data show CDR1 as SGHRS and CDR2 as YFSETQ. V trimming: 0 bases; J trimming: 2 bases; junction bases outside the gene matches: 10. The DNA for the CDR3 is TGCGCCAGCAGCTTGGCCACCGTCACAGGGGGAGCCTACGAGCAGTACTTC. This encodes CASSLATVTGGAYEQYF. Filled out from reference TRBV5-1 and TRBJ2-7, the complete variable domain reads KAGVTQTPRYLIKTRGQQVTLSCSPISGHRSVSWYQQTPGQGLQFLFEYFSETQRNKGNFPGRFSGRQFSNSRSEMNVSTLELGDSALYLCASSLATVTGGAYEQYFGPGTRLTVT.